The 8 T cell receptor beta chains below come from one sample, sequenced in a study of CD8 T cells in ankylosing spondylitis. TCRdb passed the 5' RACE reads through MiXCR, listing each CDR3 protein once. The sample lists some 40,000 distinct CDR3 sequences; about a tenth were seen once. The sequenced material came from blood, either unsorted or a sorted T cell fraction (not recorded which). The receptors originated from a male donor with ankylosing spondylitis or in good health (not recorded which).

This clonotype was observed at least ten times. The DNA of the CDR3 is TGTGCCATCAAGGCCACTGTGAACACTGAAGCTTTCTTT. Protein sequence: CAIKATVNTEAFF. V usage is TRBV10-3 and J usage is TRBJ1-1; D remains ambiguous. This CDR3 spans 13 amino acids. Germline V gene data show CDR1 as ENHRY and CDR2 as SYGVKD. Trimming removed 7 bases at V and 0 bases at J, with 9 bases between.

This clonotype was counted many times. This chain joins TRBV9 and TRBJ2-7; perhaps D is TRBD1 or TRBD2 (6 bases each). Deletions cut 3 bases from V and 2 bases from J, with 12 bases between. The CDR3 is 14 residues long. Germline lookup yields CDR1 SGDLS and CDR2 YYNGEE. The CDR3 protein is CASSEGGQTYEQYF. CDR3 sequence (DNA): TGTGCCAGCAGCGAGGGGGGACAAACCTACGAGCAGTACTTC.

This clonotype was seen many times. This CDR3 is CSANRREGRSYNEQFF. As DNA, the CDR3 is TGCAGTGCGAACAGACGGGAGGGCCGTTCCTACAATGAGCAGTTCTTC. This chain links TRBV20-1 with TRBJ2-1; TRBD2 matches 8 bases. Germline V CDR1 and CDR2: DFQATT, SNEGSKA (reference sequence). V shed 6 bases and J 1 base; nucleotides not matched to a gene: 11. The CDR3 is 16 residues long.

This clonotype has at least ten counts. The gene calls are TRBV7-9 and TRBJ2-5; 9 bases are a match to TRBD2. Germline values: CDR1 SEHNR, CDR2 FQNEAQ (reference sequence). This CDR3 is 15 amino acids long. The V gene end was trimmed by 5 bases and the J gene end by 2 bases; junction bases not matched to a gene: 6. The chain's CDR3 is CASSTSTSGQETQYF. The CDR3 DNA is TGTGCCAGCAGCACGTCGACTAGCGGTCAAGAGACCCAGTACTTC. Full variable domain (rest looked up from reference TRBV7-9 and TRBJ2-5): DTGVSQNPRHKITKRGQNVTFRCDPISEHNRLYWYRQTLGQGPEFLTYFQNEAQLEKSRLLSDRFSAERPKGSFSTLEIQRTEQGDSAMYLCASSTSTSGQETQYFGPGTRLLVL.

This clonotype came up many times. The chain carries TRBV9 and TRBJ2-1, with 8 bases lining up with TRBD2. Germline lookup yields CDR1 SGDLS and CDR2 YYNGEE. V dropped 3 bases and J dropped 7; count of bases not matched to a gene: 9. The CDR3 runs 15 residues. The CDR3 DNA reads as TGTGCCAGCAGCGGCCCCGGGACTAGTTGGAATGAGCAGTTCTTC. Encoded protein: CASSGPGTSWNEQFF.

This clonotype was detected many times. The J gene is TRBJ2-2, the V gene TRBV20-1, with D possibly being TRBD1 (5 bases). CDR1 is DFQATT and CDR2 is SNEGSKA in the germline V gene (reference sequence). Trimming left V 3 bases short and J 3 bases short, with 8 bases between. The CDR3 spans 13 residues. CDR3 DNA sequence: TGCAGTGCTAGGGACATGGACACCGGGGAGCTGTTTTTT. Translating it yields CSARDMDTGELFF.

This clonotype was counted at least ten times. The rearrangement uses TRBV2 and TRBJ2-2; 8 bases are a match to TRBD2. J lost 6 bases, V lost 0 bases, and 3 bases had no gene match. Germline-derived CDR1 and CDR2 are SNHLY and FYNNEI. This CDR3 is 15 amino acids long. The CDR3 sequence is CASSEASGMAGELFF. The CDR3 DNA sequence: TGTGCCAGCAGTGAAGCTAGCGGGATGGCCGGGGAGCTGTTTTTT. The whole variable domain, remainder taken from reference TRBV2 and TRBJ2-2, is EPEVTQTPSHQVTQMGQEVILRCVPISNHLYFYWYRQILGQKVEFLVSFYNNEISEKSEIFDDQFSVERPDGSNFTLKIRSTKLEDSAMYFCASSEASGMAGELFFGEGSRLTVL.

Comment on this clonotype: A clone one base away is much larger, so this may be a read error. The rearrangement joins TRBV15 to TRBJ2-5; D is uncertain. This CDR3 is 14 amino acids long. The germline CDR1 and CDR2 sequences are LNHNV and YYDKDF (reference sequence). Trimming took off 0 bases at V and 5 bases at J, with 10 bases between the two ends. The CDR3 DNA is TGTGCCACCAGCAGAGATCTCCCTGTGGAGACCCAGTACTTC. It specifies CATSRDLPVETQYF.